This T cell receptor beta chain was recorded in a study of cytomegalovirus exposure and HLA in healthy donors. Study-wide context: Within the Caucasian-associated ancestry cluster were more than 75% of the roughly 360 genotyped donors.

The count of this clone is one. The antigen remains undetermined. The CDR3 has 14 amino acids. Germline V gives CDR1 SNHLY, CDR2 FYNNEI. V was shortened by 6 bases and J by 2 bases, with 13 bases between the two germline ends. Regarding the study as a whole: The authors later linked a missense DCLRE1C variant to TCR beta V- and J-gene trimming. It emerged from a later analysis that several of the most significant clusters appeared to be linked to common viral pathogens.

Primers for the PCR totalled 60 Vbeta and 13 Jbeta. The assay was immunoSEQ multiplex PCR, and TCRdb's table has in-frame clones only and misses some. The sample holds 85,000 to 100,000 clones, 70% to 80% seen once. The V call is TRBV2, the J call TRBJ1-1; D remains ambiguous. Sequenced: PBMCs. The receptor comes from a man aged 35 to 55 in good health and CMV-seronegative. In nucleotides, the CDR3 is TGTGCCAGCAGCGGGGTCCAGGTTAACACTGAAGCTTTCTTT. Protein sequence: CASSGVQVNTEAFF.